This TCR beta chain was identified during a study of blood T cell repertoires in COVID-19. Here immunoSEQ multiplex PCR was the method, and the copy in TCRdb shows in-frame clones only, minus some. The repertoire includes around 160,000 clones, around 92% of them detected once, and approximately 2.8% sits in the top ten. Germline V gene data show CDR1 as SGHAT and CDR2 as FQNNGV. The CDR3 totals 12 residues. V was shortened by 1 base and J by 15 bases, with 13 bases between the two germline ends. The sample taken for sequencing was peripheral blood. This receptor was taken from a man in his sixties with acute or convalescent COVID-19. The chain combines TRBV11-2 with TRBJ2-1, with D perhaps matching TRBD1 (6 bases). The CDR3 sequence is CASSLGGEGGFF. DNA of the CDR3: TGTGCCAGCAGCTTAGGGGGTGAAGGGGGGTTCTTC. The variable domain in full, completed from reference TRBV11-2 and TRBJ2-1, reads EAGVAQSPRYKIIEKRQSVAFWCNPISGHATLYWYQQILGQGPKLLIQFQNNGVVDDSQLPKDRFSAERLKGVDSTLKIQPAKLEDSAVYLCASSLGGEGGFFGPGTRLTVL.